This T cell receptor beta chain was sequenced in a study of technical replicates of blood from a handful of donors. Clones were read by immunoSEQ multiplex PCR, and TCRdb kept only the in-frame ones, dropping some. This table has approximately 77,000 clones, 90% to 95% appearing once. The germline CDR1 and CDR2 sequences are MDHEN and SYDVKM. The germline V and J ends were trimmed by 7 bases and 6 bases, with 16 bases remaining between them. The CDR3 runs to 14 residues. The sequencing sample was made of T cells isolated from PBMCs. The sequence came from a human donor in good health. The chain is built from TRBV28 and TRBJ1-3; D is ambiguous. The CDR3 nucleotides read TGTGCCAGCAACCGGGATACACTGTTAAACACCATATATTTT. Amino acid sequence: CASNRDTLLNTIYF.